Included here is one T cell receptor beta chain sequence, with context. Its specificity is not known. Trimming pared 3 bases from V and 5 bases from J, leaving 13 bases between. Germline V gene lookup returns CDR1 MDHEN and CDR2 SYDVKM. The CDR3 is 15 residues long. These data are taken from a study of T cell repertoires in cytomegalovirus infection. At the level of the study: Both CMV infection and a matching HLA type were indicated by public TCR beta signatures.

TCRdb passed the reads through MiXCR, listing each CDR3 protein once. The table shows approximately 750,000 distinct CDR3 sequences, with approximately 40% occurring only once. Whole-study findings and limits: Public TCR beta family frequency separated CMV-and-HLA carriers, including in an independent cohort. It was HLA-C-restricted CMV-specific TCR beta clonotypes that dominated the response ex vivo.

This sequence was found in a human donor in good health (CMV status not recorded). Some clones in this sample may be carry-over from other donors' samples. The chain couples TRBV28 to TRBJ2-2, with a weak D call TRBD1 (7 bases). The material sequenced was PBMCs. CDR3 sequence (DNA): TGTGCCAGCAGTTTTTCAGCAGGGGGGACCGGGGAGCTGTTTTTT. Residues: CASSFSAGGTGELFF.